In its sample, the clone carrying this T cell receptor beta chain ranks as medium-sized. Its antigen is undetermined. Mixed chimerism was transient after nonmyeloablative marrow transplants from related graft donors. V was shortened by 1 base and J by 3 bases, with 11 bases between the two germline ends. The CDR3 totals 15 residues. Germline assignment: CDR1 SGHDN and CDR2 FVKESK. This entry comes from a study of Tregs in tolerant kidney transplant recipients. Study outcomes and limitations: No direct test of biological reproducibility was done here. Validation in larger populations is needed because few patients were studied.

TCRdb's table, derived via immunoSEQ multiplex PCR, lists solely in-frame clones and lacks some. The data hold more than 20,000 clones, with 81% observed a single time. Sequences were derived from CD8+ T cells from blood (PBMCs), sampled 6 months after the transplant. The sequence was obtained from a human patient who received a combined kidney and bone marrow transplant. The graft donor may have contributed some T cells. The chain is built from TRBV14 and TRBJ2-3, with D tentatively TRBD2 (6 bases). In DNA form, the CDR3 reads TGTGCCAGCAGCCAAGTTGGAGGGTTAACAGATACGCAGTATTTT. Translating gives CASSQVGGLTDTQYF.